The next 29 T cell receptor beta chains were all read from a single sample in a study of shared clonotypes between healthy human individuals. Here immunoSEQ multiplex PCR was the method, and the copy in TCRdb shows in-frame clones only, minus some. The table lists roughly 2,300,000 clones, 85% to 95% of them singletons. Sequenced: naive CD4+ T cells from PBMCs. The sample's subset: CD45RA+ positively selected. These TCRs come from a man aged 18 to 35 in good health. Some clones in this sample may be carry-over from other donors' samples.

Here the CDR3 DNA reads TGTGCCAGCAGTTTGTCCTCCTCTGGGGCCAACGTCCTGACTTTC. Translated, it gives CASSLSSSGANVLTF. The rearrangement uses TRBV27 and TRBJ2-6; D remains unclear. Germline-derived CDR1 and CDR2 are MNHEY and SMNVEV (reference sequence). The CDR3 sequence is 15 residues long. Trimming stripped 3 bases from V and 0 bases from J, with 6 bases between.

The V gene is TRBV11-2, the J gene TRBJ2-2, with D unclear. Trimming cost V 5 bases and J 3 bases, with 13 bases left between them. Germline V gene sequence: CDR1 SGHAT, CDR2 FQNNGV. This CDR3 comprises 15 residues. CDR3 residues: CASSPGIAHTGELFF. CDR3 nucleotide sequence: TGTGCCAGCAGCCCGGGCATCGCGCACACCGGGGAGCTGTTTTTT.

V gene TRBV7-2 combines with J gene TRBJ2-3, with TRBD2 identical over 9 bases. Germline trimming cut 7 bases from V and 3 bases from J; bases unmatched to any gene: 11. CDR3 length equals 16 residues. Per the germline V gene, CDR1 is SGHTA and CDR2 is FQGNSA. The CDR3, as DNA: TGTGCCAGCACCCGTTCGGCGGGAGGGTGGACAGATACGCAGTATTTT. Translated, it gives CASTRSAGGWTDTQYF.

This chain uses TRBV28 with TRBJ2-1; tentatively, D is TRBD1 (5 bases). Germline V CDR1 and CDR2: MDHEN, SYDVKM. This CDR3 comprises 16 residues. The V gene lost 6 bases and the J gene lost 0 bases, with 15 bases spanning the gap. CDR3 DNA: TGTGCCAGCAGAGGGGAAGGCGGTCGCTCCTACAATGAGCAGTTCTTC. It translates to CASRGEGGRSYNEQFF.

V gene TRBV7-8 combines with J gene TRBJ2-3; 11 positions agree with TRBD2. From germline, CDR1 is SGHVS and CDR2 FQNEAQ. The V gene end was trimmed by 5 bases and the J gene end by 6 bases; junction bases not matched to a gene: 16. The CDR3 runs to 18 residues. CDR3 in DNA: TGTGCCAGCAGCAACCGAAGATACACTAGCGGGAGAGGGGATACGCAGTATTTT. This translates into CASSNRRYTSGRGDTQYF.

CDR3 DNA sequence: TGTGCCAGCTCACCTCTGGCGGGGGTTTCGGATGAGCAGTTCTTC. Amino acids: CASSPLAGVSDEQFF. This chain connects TRBV18 to TRBJ2-1, with 7 bases fitting TRBD2. The V and J ends lost 3 bases and 8 bases, in that order; junction bases with no gene match: 10. Germline-derived CDR1 and CDR2 are KGHSH and LQKENI. This CDR3 contains 15 residues. The full variable domain, completed using reference TRBV18 and TRBJ2-1, is NAGVMQNPRHLVRRRGQEARLRCSPMKGHSHVYWYRQLPEEGLKFMVYLQKENIIDESGMPKERFSAEFPKEGPSILRIQQVVRGDSAAYFCASSPLAGVSDEQFFGPGTRLTVL.

The chain employs TRBV7-8 and TRBJ2-3; 8 bases agree with TRBD2. The CDR3 length is 20 residues. Germline V gives CDR1 SGHVS, CDR2 FQNEAQ. Trimming removed 5 bases from V and 1 base from J; junction bases left unmatched: 20. The DNA for the CDR3 is TGTGCCAGCAGCCTTAATGGGTGGCGGGTTAGCGGGATGGGCACAGATACGCAGTATTTT. The encoded protein is CASSLNGWRVSGMGTDTQYF.

V gene TRBV19 combines with J gene TRBJ2-2, with D perhaps matching TRBD2 (6 bases). In germline, CDR1 is LNHDA, CDR2 SQIVND (reference sequence). This CDR3 is built from 18 residues. Trimming removed 9 bases at V and 3 bases at J, with 26 bases between. The CDR3 DNA reads TGTGCCAGCACTGGGAGGCTCCAGGGCGGTTGGTACACCGGGGAGCTGTTTTTT. This gives the protein CASTGRLQGGWYTGELFF.

The gene calls are TRBV7-2 and TRBJ2-7; 9 bases are a match to TRBD1. The CDR3 sequence is 13 residues long. V gave up 5 bases and J gave up 4 bases; unmatched junction bases: 3. CDR1 and CDR2 (germline): SGHTA, FQGNSA. CDR3 amino acids: CASSTGQGYEQYF. The CDR3 DNA reads TGTGCCAGCAGCACGGGACAGGGATACGAGCAGTACTTC.

This clone was picked up one time. The sample carries other DNA sequences with the same CDR3. V usage is TRBV29-1 and J usage is TRBJ2-6; D not certain. CDR1 is SQVTM, CDR2 ANQGSEA, per germline. This CDR3 has 14 residues. Deletions cut 4 bases from V and 1 base from J, with 8 bases between. CDR3: CSVGGGSGANVLTF. CDR3 coding DNA: TGCAGCGTTGGGGGTGGATCTGGGGCCAACGTCCTGACTTTC.

J is TRBJ1-2 and V is TRBV5-1; TRBD1 matches at 7 bases. Germline trimming cut 2 bases from V and 5 bases from J; bases unmatched to any gene: 3. Germline V gene data show CDR1 as SGHRS and CDR2 as YFSETQ. The CDR3 has 13 residues. The CDR3 bases are TGCGCCAGCAGCTTTGGACAGGATTATGGCTACACCTTC. Translation: CASSFGQDYGYTF.

V is TRBV28 and J is TRBJ1-2, with D perhaps TRBD1 (5 bases). CDR3 length: 14 residues. The V gene's germline CDR1 is MDHEN and CDR2 SYDVKM. Trimming cost V 7 bases and J 4 bases, with 16 bases left between them. The CDR3 DNA reads as TGTGCCAGCAATTCCGGGGCTAGAGTCTATGGCTACACCTTC. Protein product: CASNSGARVYGYTF.

This clone was seen a handful of times. The chain links TRBV7-6 to TRBJ2-1; D is ambiguous. The CDR3 consists of 12 residues. Trimming took 3 bases from V and 8 from J, leaving 8 bases between them. CDR1 SGHVS and CDR2 FNYEAQ come from the germline V gene. CDR3 residues: CASSFIDHEQFF. The CDR3 DNA sequence: TGTGCCAGCAGCTTTATAGACCATGAGCAGTTCTTC.

The chain employs TRBV28 and TRBJ2-3, with D possibly matching TRBD1 (7 bases). The CDR3 covers 15 residues. The ends were cut back, 3 bases at V and 4 bases at J, with 14 bases in the middle. Germline V gene data show CDR1 as MDHEN and CDR2 as SYDVKM. The CDR3 here is CASSFAGRGADTQYF. CDR3 sequence (DNA): TGTGCCAGCAGTTTTGCCGGCAGGGGGGCAGATACGCAGTATTTT.

V gene TRBV6-4 combines with J gene TRBJ2-3, with 10 bases identical to TRBD2. The junction had 6 bases not matched to a gene; V was cut back by 3 bases and J by 3 bases. Germline CDR1 reads MRHNA; CDR2 reads SNTAGT. The CDR3 totals 16 residues. CDR3 bases: TGTGCCAGCAGTGAGCTAGCGGGAGTAGGGACAGATACGCAGTATTTT. Translating gives CASSELAGVGTDTQYF.

This rearrangement joins TRBV19 to TRBJ2-7; D gene ambiguous. V lost 6 bases and J 0 bases, leaving 12 bases between the germline ends. CDR3 length: 14 residues. Looked up from germline, CDR1 is LNHDA and CDR2 is SQIVND (reference sequence). The CDR3, as DNA: TGTGCCAGTAGGGTCCGTTCGAGCTCCTACGAGCAGTACTTC. Protein sequence: CASRVRSSSYEQYF.

V is TRBV5-8 and J is TRBJ1-2; weak D call: TRBD1 (6 bases). V was cut by 1 base and J by 7 bases, with 17 bases left in between. This CDR3 is 15 amino acids long. Germline loops: CDR1 SGHTS, CDR2 YDEGEE. This CDR3 is CASSLWGQGKIGYTF. In DNA form, the CDR3 reads TGTGCCAGCAGCTTGTGGGGGCAGGGAAAAATTGGCTACACCTTC.

With respect to this clone: The sample carries other DNA sequences with the same CDR3. The V and J genes are TRBV11-2 and TRBJ2-7; the match to TRBD1 covers 10 bases. Germline CDR1 is SGHAT and CDR2 is FQNNGV. CDR3 size: 13 residues. V lost 5 bases, J lost 3 bases, and 1 base stayed unmatched. CDR3 region: CASSRDRGYEQYF. CDR3 in DNA: TGTGCCAGCAGCCGGGACAGGGGCTACGAGCAGTACTTC.

This chain joins TRBV4-2 and TRBJ1-1, with D maybe TRBD1 (6 bases). Germline V gene sequence: CDR1 LGHNA, CDR2 YNFKEQ. Trimming removed 0 bases from V and 5 bases from J, with 13 bases in between. The CDR3 extends over 15 amino acids. DNA for the CDR3: TGTGCCAGCAGCCAAGATCTGAGGGGGGTGACTGAAGCTTTCTTT. Amino acids: CASSQDLRGVTEAFF.

The chain carries TRBV7-9 and TRBJ1-6; TRBD1 is a possible D gene (5 bases). This CDR3 has 16 amino acids. V lost 1 base to trimming and J lost 7 bases, with 14 bases between them. Germline V gene sequence: CDR1 SEHNR, CDR2 FQNEAQ (reference sequence). As DNA, the CDR3 is TGTGCCAGCAGCTTAGACTCGGGGGGTGGCAATTCACCCCTCCACTTT. The encoded protein is CASSLDSGGGNSPLHF.

The genes are TRBV9 and TRBJ2-1; no clear D gene. Trimming cost V 0 bases and J 9 bases, with 22 bases left between them. Germline CDR1 and CDR2: SGDLS and YYNGEE. CDR3 length: 17 residues. The CDR3 coding sequence is TGTGCCAGCAGCGTAGCTGGCGTCCTTGTTGAGTGGGGTGAGCAGTTCTTC. Translated, it gives CASSVAGVLVEWGEQFF.

This clone was seen only once. The V and J genes are TRBV15 and TRBJ1-1; 7 bases map to TRBD1. The CDR3 contains 16 residues. After removal of 3 bases from V and 1 base from J, the junction contained 8 bases not matched to a gene. Germline V gene sequence: CDR1 LNHNV, CDR2 YYDKDF (reference sequence). CDR3 loop: CATSRLGQGGNTEAFF. CDR3 DNA: TGTGCCACCAGCAGGCTCGGCCAGGGGGGGAACACTGAAGCTTTCTTT.

The count of this clone is one. The V gene is TRBV9, the J gene TRBJ2-7, with D maybe TRBD2 (7 bases). From germline, CDR1 is SGDLS and CDR2 YYNGEE. Trimming removed 4 bases at V and 6 bases at J, with 23 bases between. The CDR3 contains 16 residues. CDR3 region: CASSPRVGGQAGEQYF. For the CDR3, the DNA is TGTGCCAGCAGCCCCCGTGTGGGGGGGCAGGCAGGCGAGCAGTACTTC.

The CDR3 sequence is CASSPSGGRGWNEQFF. For the CDR3, the DNA is TGTGCCAGCAGCCCATCCGGCGGCAGGGGGTGGAATGAGCAGTTCTTC. This chain uses TRBV7-9 with TRBJ2-1; the match to TRBD1 covers 7 bases. This CDR3 comprises 16 residues. V trimming: 5 bases; J trimming: 7 bases; junction bases outside the gene matches: 14. Germline V gives CDR1 SEHNR, CDR2 FQNEAQ (reference sequence).

This clone occurred once. The chain links TRBV5-1 to TRBJ2-7, with TRBD2 as a possible D gene (6 bases). The CDR3 extends over 16 amino acids. Germline values: CDR1 SGHRS, CDR2 YFSETQ. V lost 3 bases to trimming and J lost 3 bases, with 19 bases between them. The CDR3 sequence: CASSSIGRGFVYEQYF. CDR3 sequence (DNA): TGCGCCAGCAGCTCCATCGGACGGGGGTTTGTCTACGAGCAGTACTTC.

The rearrangement links TRBV5-5 to TRBJ2-5, with TRBD1 matching 8 bases. There are 14 residues in the CDR3. V shed 4 bases, J shed 5 bases, and the junction held 7 bases outside the gene matches. Germline lookup yields CDR1 SGHKS and CDR2 YYEKEE (reference sequence). The CDR3 sequence: CASSPGGAVETQYF. Written as DNA, the CDR3 is TGTGCCAGCAGCCCAGGGGGCGCGGTGGAGACCCAGTACTTC.

A note on this clone: Different DNA sequences within this sample yield the same CDR3. The chain carries TRBV7-2 and TRBJ1-1; D remains ambiguous. This CDR3 is built from 14 residues. The germline V gene has CDR1 SGHTA and CDR2 FQGNSA. V gave up 5 bases and J gave up 2 bases, with 12 bases separating them. CDR3 nucleotide sequence: TGTGCCAGCAGCCCTCGGCGAGGTAACACTGAAGCTTTCTTT. It specifies CASSPRRGNTEAFF.

This clone has just one count. The chain combines TRBV4-1 with TRBJ1-2, with 8 bases that match TRBD1. The CDR3 extends over 17 amino acids. The germline V gene has CDR1 MGHRA and CDR2 YSYEKL. V lost 0 bases to trimming and J lost 0 bases; unmatched junction nucleotides: 6. The CDR3 is CASSQDRRTGTNYGYTF. The DNA for the CDR3 is TGCGCCAGCAGCCAAGATCGAAGGACAGGGACTAACTATGGCTACACCTTC.

Note on this clone: The same CDR3 is also encoded by other DNA sequences in this sample. The chain employs TRBV19 and TRBJ2-7; D might be TRBD1 or TRBD2, each matching 5 bases. The CDR3 sequence is 15 residues long. The germline gives CDR1 LNHDA, CDR2 SQIVND (reference sequence). V was pared by 8 bases and J by 1 base, with 18 bases between. DNA of the CDR3: TGTGCCAGTTCTTCCCCCGGGACGGCATCCTACGAGCAGTACTTC. Translating gives CASSSPGTASYEQYF.